The TCR beta chain under discussion was sequenced for a study of T cells expressing NK-cell markers. Study-wide background: Sorted CD3+CD56-NKG2C+, CD3+CD56+NKG2C+ and CD3+CD56+NKG2C- T cells supplied the TCR beta repertoires. The eight sequenced donors comprised seven who were HCMV-seropositive and one who was seronegative.

With respect to this clonotype: What it binds is not known.

The CDR3 is made up of 16 amino acids. Germline V gene sequence: CDR1 LGHNA, CDR2 YNFKEQ. TCRdb re-called the 5' RACE reads, yielding one record per CDR3 amino acid sequence without DNA. In total, the table holds 350,000 to 450,000 distinct CDR3 sequences. Study-wide points: The same clonotypes also predominated in the CD3+CD56-NKG2C+ fraction of several donors.

The rearrangement links TRBV4-2 to TRBJ2-3; TCRdb reports TRBD1, a call that lacks DNA to check it against. The receptor was isolated from a man aged 18-75 years in good health. The sample consisted of blood T cells: a sorted CD56 or NKG2C T cell subset, CD4+ or CD8+ T cells, or bulk PBMC T cells (not recorded which). The CDR3 spells CASSQASGGHTDTQYF.